The TCR beta chain under discussion was sequenced for a study of blood T cell repertoires in COVID-19. The overall study: Nucleic acid was either cDNA or gDNA, and it came from T cells, B-cell-depleted T cells, or PBMCs.

V was shortened by 1 base and J by 10 bases, with 15 bases between the two germline ends. This CDR3 spans 14 amino acids. CDR1 and CDR2 (germline): SGHNT, YYREEE (reference sequence). Profiled with immunoSEQ multiplex PCR; TCRdb holds only in-frame clones, not every one. Counted here are hundreds of thousands of clones, roughly 90% occurring once; the ten biggest clones make up 1% to 1.5%. This sequence originates from a man aged 35 to 55 with acute or convalescent COVID-19. Sequenced sample: peripheral blood. The chain recombines TRBV5-4 with TRBJ1-5; the D gene is possibly TRBD1 (5 bases). The CDR3 is CASSLRGERIPQHF. The CDR3 DNA is TGTGCCAGCAGCTTGAGGGGCGAAAGAATACCCCAGCATTTT.